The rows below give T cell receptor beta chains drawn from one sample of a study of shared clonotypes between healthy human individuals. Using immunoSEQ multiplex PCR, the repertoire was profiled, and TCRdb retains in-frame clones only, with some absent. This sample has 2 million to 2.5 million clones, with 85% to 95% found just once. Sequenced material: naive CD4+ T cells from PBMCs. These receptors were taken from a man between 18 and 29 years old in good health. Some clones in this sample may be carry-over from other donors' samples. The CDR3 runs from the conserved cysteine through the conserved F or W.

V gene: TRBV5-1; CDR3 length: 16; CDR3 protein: CASSLTGLLLSYEQYF
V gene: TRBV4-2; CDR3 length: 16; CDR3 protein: CASSQDGEKGYQPQHF
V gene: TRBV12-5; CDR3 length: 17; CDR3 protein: CASGLVAGVRGQETQYF
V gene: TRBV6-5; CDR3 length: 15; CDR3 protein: CARGLAAHSVYEQYF
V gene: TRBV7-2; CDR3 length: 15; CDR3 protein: CASSPGQVGSYEQYF
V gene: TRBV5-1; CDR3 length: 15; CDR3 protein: CASSLEMGLQETQYF
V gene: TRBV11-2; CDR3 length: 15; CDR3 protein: CASSLDPGLGETQYF
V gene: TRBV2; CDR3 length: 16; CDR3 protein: CASSRSGRPGVETQYF
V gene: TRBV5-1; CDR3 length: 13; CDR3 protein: CASSRAGPPGYTF
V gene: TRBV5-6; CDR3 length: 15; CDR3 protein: CASSFTSGITGELFF
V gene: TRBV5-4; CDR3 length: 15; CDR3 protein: CASSSAGGSGNTIYF
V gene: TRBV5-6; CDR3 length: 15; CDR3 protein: CASSLRDRFNQPQHF
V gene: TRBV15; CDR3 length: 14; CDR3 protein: CATSSRQTNYGYTF
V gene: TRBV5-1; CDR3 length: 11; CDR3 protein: CASSRGGELFF
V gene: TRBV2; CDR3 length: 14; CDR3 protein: CASSEWGDNTEAFF
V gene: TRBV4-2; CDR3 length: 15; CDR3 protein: CASSQDTGRMYGYTF
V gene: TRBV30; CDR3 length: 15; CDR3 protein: CAWNNRDRGGETQYF
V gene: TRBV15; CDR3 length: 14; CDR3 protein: CATSRPLDRENLFF
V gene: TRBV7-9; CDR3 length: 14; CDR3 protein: CASSFSRAGGELFF